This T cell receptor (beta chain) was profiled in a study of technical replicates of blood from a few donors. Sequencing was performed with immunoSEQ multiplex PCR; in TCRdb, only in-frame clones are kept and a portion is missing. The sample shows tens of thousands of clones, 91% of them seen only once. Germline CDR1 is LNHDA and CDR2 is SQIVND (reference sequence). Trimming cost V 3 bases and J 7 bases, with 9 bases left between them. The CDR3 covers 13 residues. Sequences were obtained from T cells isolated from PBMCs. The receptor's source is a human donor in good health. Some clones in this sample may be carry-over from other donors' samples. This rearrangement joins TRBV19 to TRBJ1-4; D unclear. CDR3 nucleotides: TGTGCCAGTAGTATGCGGCGGCTTGAAAAACTGTTTTTT. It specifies CASSMRRLEKLFF.